The 18 T cell receptor beta chains given below trace back to one sample, sequenced in a study of STAT5B mutations in CD4+ large granular lymphocyte leukemia. The method was immunoSEQ multiplex PCR; TCRdb's version includes in-frame clones alone and lacks a portion of them. The sample lists about 9,600 clones; around 83% were seen once. Sequences were obtained from PBMCs. These receptor sequences come from a man aged 55 to 70 with CD4+ T-cell large granular lymphocyte leukemia.

The gene calls are TRBV30 and TRBJ1-1, with 8 nucleotides matching TRBD1. There are 14 residues in the CDR3. The J segment lost 2 bases and the V segment lost 3 bases, leaving 5 bases of the junction unmatched. CDR1 GTSNPN and CDR2 SVGIG come from the germline V gene (reference sequence). The CDR3 DNA follows: TGTGCCTGGAGGACCGGGACAGGCAACACTGAAGCTTTCTTT. The encoded protein is CAWRTGTGNTEAFF.

This clone was seen a handful of times. The genes are TRBV5-1 and TRBJ2-7; TRBD2 matches 10 bases. From germline, CDR1 is SGHRS and CDR2 YFSETQ. This CDR3 is 20 amino acids long. The V segment lost 5 bases and the J segment 6 bases; nucleotides outside the gene matches: 26. In DNA form, the CDR3 reads TGCGCCAGCAGTCCGAGCCTCCTAGCGGGAGTGTTCTATTCGGAAGGCGAGCAGTACTTC. This encodes CASSPSLLAGVFYSEGEQYF.

The CDR3 DNA is TGTGCCAGCAGCTTAGATGGGCAAACCTACGAGCAGTACTTC. Its protein is CASSLDGQTYEQYF. This sequence joins TRBV11-3 and TRBJ2-7; D ambiguous. Per germline, CDR1 SGHNT and CDR2 YENEEA. The CDR3 runs 14 residues. V lost 0 bases, J lost 2 bases, and 8 bases lay in between.

CDR3 sequence (DNA): TGCAGCGTGCAAGGGAGCCACTTGGGGTACGAGCAGTACTTC. Amino acids: CSVQGSHLGYEQYF. V gene TRBV29-1 combines with J gene TRBJ2-7; tentative D call: TRBD2 (5 bases). The V and J ends lost 6 bases and 4 bases respectively, with 19 bases between them. This CDR3 has 14 amino acids. Germline CDR1 reads SQVTM; CDR2 reads ANQGSEA.

A few counts support this clone. The CDR3: CASALQGAGTEAFF. The CDR3 bases are TGTGCCAGCGCATTGCAGGGGGCAGGGACTGAAGCTTTCTTT. This rearrangement joins TRBV6-5 to TRBJ1-1; 8 nucleotides agree with TRBD1. This CDR3 comprises 14 residues. With 8 bases clipped from V and 5 bases from J, the junction kept 10 bases outside the gene matches. The germline CDR1 and CDR2 sequences are MNHEY and SVGAGI.

CDR3 amino acids: CASSPKPGLAGYNEQFF. The CDR3 DNA reads as TGTGCCAGCAGCCCAAAACCGGGACTAGCGGGCTACAATGAGCAGTTCTTC. The chain joins TRBV13 to TRBJ2-1; 12 bases are a match to TRBD2. V was clipped by 5 bases and J by 3 bases; unmatched bases: 8. Germline CDR1 and CDR2: PRHDT and FYEKMQ (reference sequence). CDR3 length: 17 residues. Using reference TRBV13 and TRBJ2-1 for the parts outside the CDR3, the full variable domain is AAGVIQSPRHLIKEKRETATLKCYPIPRHDTVYWYQQGPGQDPQFLISFYEKMQSDKGSIPDRFSAQQFSDYHSELNMSSLELGDSALYFCASSPKPGLAGYNEQFFGPGTRLTVL.

The rearrangement uses TRBV6-5 and TRBJ2-7; 8 bases fit TRBD2. V was clipped by 7 bases and J by 3 bases; unmatched bases: 5. Germline CDR1 is MNHEY and CDR2 is SVGAGI. This CDR3 has 13 amino acids. The CDR3 coding sequence is TGTGCCAGCACCTCCGGGGGGGGCTACGAGCAGTACTTC. Translating it yields CASTSGGGYEQYF.

The V gene is TRBV30, the J gene TRBJ2-7; D is uncertain. The CDR3 is 15 residues long. Trimming removed 0 bases from V and 3 bases from J, with 15 bases in between. Per the germline V gene, CDR1 is GTSNPN and CDR2 is SVGIG (reference sequence). The CDR3 loop is CAWSVLGTFSYEQYF. The DNA for the CDR3 is TGTGCCTGGAGTGTATTGGGTACGTTCAGCTACGAGCAGTACTTC.

The chain employs TRBV5-6 and TRBJ1-2; unclear D gene. Germline V gene data show CDR1 as SGHDT and CDR2 as YYEEEE. The CDR3 runs to 14 residues. V gave up 0 bases and J gave up 6 bases, with 12 bases separating them. The CDR3 spells CASSLGPAKDGYTF. Here the CDR3 DNA reads TGTGCCAGCAGCTTGGGCCCAGCCAAGGATGGCTACACCTTC.

CDR3 region: CASSLMRSGRNVTQYF. The DNA for the CDR3 is TGTGCCAGCAGCTTGATGAGAAGCGGGAGGAACGTGACCCAGTACTTC. This chain uses TRBV5-5 with TRBJ2-5; 9 nucleotides agree with TRBD2. CDR3 length: 16 residues. V shed 1 base, J shed 7 bases, and the junction held 11 bases outside the gene matches. The V gene's germline CDR1 is SGHKS and CDR2 YYEKEE (reference sequence).

V and J are TRBV28 and TRBJ2-6, with D uncertain. CDR1 MDHEN and CDR2 SYDVKM come from the germline V gene. There are 12 residues in the CDR3. Trimming removed 6 bases at V and 1 base at J, with 1 base between. Here the CDR3 reads CASRSGANVLTF. The CDR3 DNA sequence: TGTGCCAGCAGATCTGGGGCCAACGTCCTGACTTTC.

The rearrangement joins TRBV2 to TRBJ2-3; D uncertain. CDR1 and CDR2 (germline): SNHLY, FYNNEI. The CDR3 runs to 13 residues. The ends were cut back, 6 bases at V and 2 bases at J, with 9 bases in the middle. CDR3 sequence reads: CASSPRTTDTQYF. CDR3 in DNA: TGTGCCAGCAGCCCGCGGACCACAGATACGCAGTATTTT.

The genes are TRBV27 and TRBJ2-3, with TRBD2 matching 7 bases. J gave up 4 bases and V 4 bases, and 11 bases lay outside the gene matches. Germline CDR1 is MNHEY and CDR2 is SMNVEV (reference sequence). CDR3 length: 16 residues. The CDR3 reads CASSYYGGGVADTQYF. The CDR3 DNA reads TGTGCCAGCAGTTACTACGGTGGGGGGGTGGCAGATACGCAGTATTTT.

The gene calls are TRBV20-1 and TRBJ1-5; D remains unclear. This CDR3 spans 11 amino acids. Germline lookup yields CDR1 DFQATT and CDR2 SNEGSKA (reference sequence). The ends were cut back, 4 bases at V and 0 bases at J, with 1 base in the middle. The CDR3 DNA follows: TGCAGTGCTACTAGCAATCAGCCCCAGCATTTT. This encodes CSATSNQPQHF.

V is TRBV29-1 and J is TRBJ2-5; 7 nucleotides agree with TRBD2. The CDR3 covers 13 residues. The J segment lost 4 bases and the V segment lost 3 bases, leaving 5 bases of the junction unmatched. Germline V gene sequence: CDR1 SQVTM, CDR2 ANQGSEA. CDR3 coding DNA: TGCAGCGTTGACCGGGGGGTAGGAGAGACCCAGTACTTC. It codes for CSVDRGVGETQYF.

V and J are TRBV7-9 and TRBJ1-5; D is perhaps TRBD1 (5 bases). This CDR3 has 16 amino acids. V was shortened by 5 bases and J by 4 bases, with 18 bases between the two germline ends. Germline CDR1 SEHNR, CDR2 FQNEAQ (reference sequence). CDR3 DNA sequence: TGTGCCAGCAGCAGTAGTACAGGTCACTGGAATCAGCCCCAGCATTTT. Its translation: CASSSSTGHWNQPQHF.

V and J are TRBV28 and TRBJ2-1, with TRBD2 as a possible D gene (5 bases). V lost 2 bases to trimming and J lost 15 bases, with 14 bases between them. The CDR3 has 12 residues. CDR1 MDHEN and CDR2 SYDVKM come from the germline V gene. The CDR3 DNA reads TGTGCCAGCAGTTTAAGCCCGAGGGCTGCGTTCTTC. Protein: CASSLSPRAAFF.

This clone showed up just once. Here the CDR3 reads CASSQDQAAMGYIQYF. CDR3 coding DNA: TGCGCCAGCAGCCAAGATCAGGCTGCCATGGGCTACATTCAGTACTTC. The rearrangement joins TRBV4-3 to TRBJ2-4; D gene uncertain. V dropped 0 bases and J dropped 8 bases, with 17 bases sitting between them. Germline CDR1 LGHNA, CDR2 YSLEER. This CDR3 spans 16 amino acids.